This T cell receptor beta chain was recorded in a study of OX40 agonist ivuxolimab in advanced cancers. Assay used: immunoSEQ multiplex PCR; TCRdb lists only in-frame clones, some missing. Among roughly 48,000 clones listed, 80% to 90% were seen once. The CDR3 loop spans 16 amino acids. The germline CDR1 and CDR2 sequences are GTSNPN and SVGIG (reference sequence). Trimming stripped 5 bases from V and 2 bases from J, with 18 bases between. This sequence joins TRBV30 and TRBJ2-2; possibly TRBD1 or TRBD2 for D (5 bases each). The clonotype comes from an adult with an advanced solid tumor such as melanoma, head and neck, liver or kidney cancer. This specimen was CD4+ or CD8+ T cells sorted from blood, taken in a trial of the OX40 agonist ivuxolimab. CDR3 DNA: TGTGCCTGGTTTCCTCGGTCTGGGACCAACACCGGGGAGCTGTTTTTT. It is translated as CAWFPRSGTNTGELFF.